These 19 T cell receptor beta chains originate from one sample sequenced in a study of T cell repertoires in cytomegalovirus infection. These receptors are not linked to any known antigen. Using its own MiXCR run on the reads, TCRdb lists one record per CDR3 protein. The data show around 570,000 distinct CDR3 sequences, almost 40% seen once. The sample here was cultured PBMCs, taken from culture after CMV antigen stimulation. The receptors originated from a human donor in good health (CMV status not recorded). Some clones in this sample may be carry-over from other donors' samples.

The sample holds a few counts of this clonotype. The chain links TRBV2 to TRBJ2-3; weak D call: TRBD2 (6 bases). Trimming stripped 2 bases from V and 8 bases from J, with 14 bases between. Germline V lookup: CDR1 SNHLY, CDR2 FYNNEI. The CDR3 contains 14 residues. The CDR3 region is CASSERGFGGTQYF. CDR3 in DNA: TGTGCCAGCAGTGAAAGGGGCTTCGGGGGTACGCAGTATTTT.

In its sample, this clonotype was seen a few times. The chain combines TRBV6-2 or TRBV6-3 with TRBJ2-1; either TRBD1 or TRBD2 may supply D (5 bases each). The CDR3 is 13 amino acids. Trimming removed 5 bases from V and 6 bases from J, with 11 bases in between. Germline loops: CDR1 MNHEY, CDR2 SVGEGT. CDR3 DNA sequence: TGTGCCAGCAGTCGGGGCACGGGCAATGAGCAGTTCTTC. This sequence encodes CASSRGTGNEQFF.

This chain connects TRBV18 to TRBJ1-1; D is ambiguous. The V end was cut by 6 bases, the J end by 1 base, with 9 bases between. In germline, CDR1 is KGHSH, CDR2 LQKENI. There are 13 residues in the CDR3. The CDR3 region has the DNA TGTGCCAGCTCGGCCGGAACGAACACTGAAGCTTTCTTT. This gives the protein CASSAGTNTEAFF.

The rearrangement joins TRBV7-2 to TRBJ2-3; D may be TRBD1 (6 bases). CDR3 length: 18 amino acids. Trimming cost V 6 bases and J 2 bases, with 24 bases left between them. Germline V gene data show CDR1 as SGHTA and CDR2 as FQGNSA. The chain's CDR3 is CASSSQGLGAPATDTQYF. Here the CDR3 DNA reads TGTGCCAGCAGTTCCCAGGGGTTGGGGGCCCCGGCCACAGATACGCAGTATTTT.

The genes are TRBV27 and TRBJ2-6; D unclear. This CDR3 contains 15 residues. Per germline, CDR1 MNHEY and CDR2 SMNVEV (reference sequence). Trimming removed 5 bases from V and 4 bases from J, with 12 bases in between. DNA for the CDR3: TGTGCCAGCAGTCCCACAGCGTCAGGGGCCAACGTCCTGACTTTC. This sequence encodes CASSPTASGANVLTF.

In its sample, this clonotype was seen many times. For the CDR3, the DNA is TGTGCCAGCAGCTCCTCCAGGAACACTGAAGCTTTCTTT. Its protein is CASSSSRNTEAFF. V usage is TRBV7-2 and J usage is TRBJ1-1; D not resolved. The CDR3 spans 13 residues. V gave up 4 bases and J gave up 1 base, with 7 bases separating them. Germline V gives CDR1 SGHTA, CDR2 FQGNSA.

This chain joins TRBV6-8 and TRBJ1-1, with D possibly matching TRBD1 (5 bases). Trimming stripped 4 bases from V and 2 bases from J, with 14 bases between. Germline V gene sequence: CDR1 MNHGY, CDR2 SAAAGT. The CDR3 extends over 15 amino acids. Here the CDR3 DNA reads TGTGCCAGCAGTTTTCGATCGGGGGGAAACACTGAAGCTTTCTTT. Translation: CASSFRSGGNTEAFF.

The chain links TRBV20-1 to TRBJ2-3; D perhaps matches TRBD1 (5 bases). Germline CDR1 reads DFQATT; CDR2 reads SNEGSKA (reference sequence). The CDR3 totals 13 residues. Trimming removed 2 bases from V and 3 bases from J, with 9 bases in between. This chain's CDR3 is CSARKGVTDTQYF. CDR3 DNA: TGCAGTGCTAGAAAAGGGGTAACAGATACGCAGTATTTT.

V and J are TRBV11-2 and TRBJ2-7; 10 bases match TRBD2. Germline V gives CDR1 SGHAT, CDR2 FQNNGV. The V gene end was trimmed by 4 bases and the J gene end by 3 bases; junction bases not matched to a gene: 6. The CDR3 is made up of 15 amino acids. CDR3 nucleotides: TGTGCCAGCAGCTACGGGACTAGCGACTTCTACGAGCAGTACTTC. It yields the protein CASSYGTSDFYEQYF.

The chain carries TRBV5-1 and TRBJ2-5, with TRBD1 matching over 7 bases. The CDR3 spans 16 residues. Germline V lookup: CDR1 SGHRS, CDR2 YFSETQ. V trimming: 0 bases; J trimming: 3 bases; junction bases outside the gene matches: 8. CDR3 DNA: TGCGCCAGCAGCTTGGCTCTGGGGACAGATAAAGAGACCCAGTACTTC. Protein product: CASSLALGTDKETQYF.

V usage is TRBV11-2 and J usage is TRBJ2-5; a possible D gene is TRBD2 (5 bases). CDR3 size: 14 residues. Trimming cost V 5 bases and J 5 bases, with 15 bases left between them. Germline V gives CDR1 SGHAT, CDR2 FQNNGV. This CDR3 is CASSPRSGQETQYF. DNA of the CDR3: TGTGCCAGCAGCCCCCGCAGCGGTCAGGAGACCCAGTACTTC.

The rearrangement uses TRBV25-1 and TRBJ2-1, with 7 positions matching TRBD2. From germline, CDR1 is MGHDK and CDR2 SYGVNS. V trimming: 7 bases; J trimming: 4 bases; junction bases outside the gene matches: 7. The CDR3 spans 14 residues. CDR3 protein: CASKRGDGYNEQFF. As DNA, the CDR3 is TGTGCCAGCAAACGGGGGGACGGGTACAATGAGCAGTTCTTC.

In this sample, this clonotype turned up a few times. The chain is built from TRBV7-2 and TRBJ2-3; D uncertain. CDR1 is SGHTA, CDR2 FQGNSA, per germline. Between the trimmed V and J ends, which lost 3 bases and 4 bases, there was a span of 8 bases. The CDR3 is made up of 13 amino acids. The CDR3 sequence is CASSFGPSDTQYF. In DNA form, the CDR3 reads TGTGCCAGCAGCTTTGGCCCCTCAGATACGCAGTATTTT. The whole variable domain, remainder taken from reference TRBV7-2 and TRBJ2-3, is GAGVSQSPSNKVTEKGKDVELRCDPISGHTALYWYRQSLGQGLEFLIYFQGNSAPDKSGLPSDRFSAERTGGSVSTLTIQRTQQEDSAVYLCASSFGPSDTQYFGPGTRLTVL.

This clonotype turned up a few times. The chain couples TRBV10-3 to TRBJ1-1; D may be TRBD1 (6 bases). Trimming left V 7 bases short and J 0 bases short, with 12 bases between. Germline V gives CDR1 ENHRY, CDR2 SYGVKD. The CDR3 is made up of 14 amino acids. This chain's CDR3 is CAIKTGALNTEAFF. CDR3 DNA: TGTGCCATCAAGACAGGCGCCTTGAACACTGAAGCTTTCTTT.

V gene TRBV27 combines with J gene TRBJ2-7, with D perhaps TRBD2 (6 bases). Germline values: CDR1 MNHEY, CDR2 SMNVEV (reference sequence). The CDR3 loop spans 11 amino acids. In nucleotides, the CDR3 is TGTGCGGTTGGGGGGTCCGGAGAGCAGTACTTC. This translates into CAVGGSGEQYF.

The gene calls are TRBV28 and TRBJ2-2; tentatively, D is TRBD1 or TRBD2 (5 bases each). CDR1 MDHEN and CDR2 SYDVKM come from the germline V gene. The CDR3 covers 16 residues. Trimming stripped 5 bases from V and 2 bases from J, with 15 bases between. This CDR3 reads CASSTGTSLNTGELFF. In DNA, the CDR3 is TGTGCCAGCAGTACCGGGACGTCCCTCAACACCGGGGAGCTGTTTTTT.

The V gene is TRBV20-1, the J gene TRBJ1-4; D not resolved. The CDR3 is 13 amino acids. The germline gives CDR1 DFQATT, CDR2 SNEGSKA (reference sequence). Trimming removed 3 bases from V and 6 bases from J, with 11 bases in between. In DNA, the CDR3 is TGCAGTGCTAGTAGTTCTTCCGATGAAAAACTGTTTTTT. Translating it yields CSASSSSDEKLFF.

V gene TRBV18 combines with J gene TRBJ1-1; unclear D gene. Germline V lookup: CDR1 KGHSH, CDR2 LQKENI. V lost 8 bases, J lost 1 base, and 17 bases lay in between. The CDR3 is 15 residues long. The CDR3 DNA is TGTGCCAGCCCCCCGGCCGGGGTTACGAACACTGAAGCTTTCTTT. The encoded protein is CASPPAGVTNTEAFF.

DNA of the CDR3: TGTGCCAGCAGAGGAGGAAAGAACACCGGGGAGCTGTTTTTT. This translates into CASRGGKNTGELFF. The rearrangement links TRBV25-1 to TRBJ2-2, with D possibly TRBD2 on 5 matching bases. Between the trimmed V and J ends, which lost 6 bases and 1 base, there was a span of 9 bases. The germline gives CDR1 MGHDK, CDR2 SYGVNS. The CDR3 loop spans 14 amino acids. Full variable domain (outside the CDR3, taken from reference TRBV25-1 and TRBJ2-2): EADIYQTPRYLVIGTGKKITLECSQTMGHDKMYWYQQDPGMELHLIHYSYGVNSTEKGDLSSESTVSRIRTEHFPLTLESARPSHTSQYLCASRGGKNTGELFFGEGSRLTVL.